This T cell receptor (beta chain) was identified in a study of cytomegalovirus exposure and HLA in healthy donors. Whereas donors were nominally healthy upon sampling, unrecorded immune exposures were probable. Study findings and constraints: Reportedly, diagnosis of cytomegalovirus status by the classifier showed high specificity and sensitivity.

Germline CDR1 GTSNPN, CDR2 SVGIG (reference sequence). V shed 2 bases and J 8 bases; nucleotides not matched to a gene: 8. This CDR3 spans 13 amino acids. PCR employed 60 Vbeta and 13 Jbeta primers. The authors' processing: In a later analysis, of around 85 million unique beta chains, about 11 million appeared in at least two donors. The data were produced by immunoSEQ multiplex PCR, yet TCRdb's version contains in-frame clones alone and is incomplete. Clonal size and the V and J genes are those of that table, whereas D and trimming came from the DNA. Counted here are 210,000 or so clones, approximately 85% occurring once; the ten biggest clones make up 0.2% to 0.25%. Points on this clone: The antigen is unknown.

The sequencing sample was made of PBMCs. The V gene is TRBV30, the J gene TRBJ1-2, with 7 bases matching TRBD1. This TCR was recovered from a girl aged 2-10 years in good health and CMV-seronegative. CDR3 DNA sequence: TGTGCCTGGAGTCCAGGGGGGAATAGAGGCTACACCTTC. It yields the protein CAWSPGGNRGYTF.